A single sample gave rise to the 30 T cell receptor beta chains below, sequenced in a study of early T cells in non-severe SARS-CoV-2 infection. TCRdb re-called the 5' RACE reads through MiXCR, storing one row per CDR3 protein. The sample lists tens of thousands of distinct CDR3 sequences; around 4.9% were seen once. Sequenced input: whole blood. These receptors originate from an adult who was a healthcare worker with PCR-confirmed SARS-CoV-2 infection or an uninfected control (not recorded which).

This clonotype was counted ten times or more. The CDR3 DNA is TGTGCCAGCAGTTTCAGGTACAGTAGCAATCAGCCCCAGCATTTT. It translates to CASSFRYSSNQPQHF. This rearrangement joins TRBV27 to TRBJ1-5; D is uncertain. The germline V gene encodes CDR1 MNHEY and CDR2 SMNVEV (reference sequence). The CDR3 spans 15 residues. Trimming took 3 bases from V and 0 from J, leaving 9 bases between them.

J is TRBJ2-2 and V is TRBV29-1; D unclear. Trimming left V 4 bases short and J 0 bases short, with 15 bases between. This CDR3 contains 16 residues. Germline CDR1 SQVTM, CDR2 ANQGSEA. The CDR3 nucleotides read TGCAGCGTTGTCTTGTTGAGAAATCCGAACACCGGGGAGCTGTTTTTT. This encodes CSVVLLRNPNTGELFF.

This clonotype has a handful of counts. This chain links TRBV28 with TRBJ2-6, with D possibly being TRBD1 (5 bases). The germline gives CDR1 MDHEN, CDR2 SYDVKM. The V end lost 4 bases, the J end lost 5 bases, and 18 bases lay between the germline ends. The CDR3 contains 17 residues. The CDR3 nucleotides read TGTGCCAGCAGTTCCATGCTGACAGCCACTAGGGCCAACGTCCTGACTTTC. Protein sequence: CASSSMLTATRANVLTF.

The chain uses TRBV20-1 and TRBJ2-3; 7 bases match TRBD1. CDR1 DFQATT and CDR2 SNEGSKA come from the germline V gene (reference sequence). Trimming cost V 3 bases and J 2 bases; bases outside gene matches: 11. This CDR3 is built from 16 residues. CDR3 coding DNA: TGCAGTGCTAGTACTCCCTGGGACAGCCCCACAGATACGCAGTATTTT. It is translated as CSASTPWDSPTDTQYF.

The chain has TRBV5-1 and TRBJ2-1; D gene uncertain. The CDR3 extends over 16 amino acids. Germline V gives CDR1 SGHRS, CDR2 YFSETQ. Trimming took 0 bases from V and 4 from J, leaving 14 bases between them. CDR3 amino acids: CASSLDTGQPYNEQFF. DNA of the CDR3: TGCGCCAGCAGCTTGGACACGGGCCAACCTTACAATGAGCAGTTCTTC. The full variable domain, its missing parts supplied by reference TRBV5-1 and TRBJ2-1, is KAGVTQTPRYLIKTRGQQVTLSCSPISGHRSVSWYQQTPGQGLQFLFEYFSETQRNKGNFPGRFSGRQFSNSRSEMNVSTLELGDSALYLCASSLDTGQPYNEQFFGPGTRLTVL.

This clonotype was seen at least ten times. The V and J genes are TRBV5-5 and TRBJ2-3; perhaps TRBD2 as D (6 bases). CDR3 size: 16 residues. Trimming cost V 0 bases and J 0 bases, with 11 bases left between them. Germline-derived CDR1 and CDR2 are SGHKS and YYEKEE (reference sequence). The CDR3 sequence is CASSLEAGRSTDTQYF. The DNA of the CDR3 is TGTGCCAGCAGCTTGGAGGCAGGGAGGAGCACAGATACGCAGTATTTT.

As to this clonotype: A much larger clone lies a single base off, so this may be a read error. The CDR3 nucleotides are TGCGCCAGCAGCCTCTCTGGCGTTCCTAGCGCAGATACGCAGTATTTT. Its protein product is CASSLSGVPSADTQYF. The chain has TRBV5-1 and TRBJ2-3; possibly TRBD2 for D (6 bases). The CDR3 spans 16 residues. The germline V gene encodes CDR1 SGHRS and CDR2 YFSETQ. Trimming removed 4 bases at V and 4 bases at J, with 19 bases between.

The chain combines TRBV10-3 with TRBJ2-1, with D unresolved. CDR1 is ENHRY and CDR2 is SYGVKD in the germline V gene. The CDR3 has 18 residues. V gave up 0 bases and J gave up 0 bases, with 15 bases separating them. CDR3 bases: TGTGCCATCAGTGAGTCGTTTCACGCCGGCAGCTCCTACAATGAGCAGTTCTTC. Protein product: CAISESFHAGSSYNEQFF.

This clonotype has at least ten counts. The chain carries TRBV27 and TRBJ1-1; the D is unclear. Germline CDR1 MNHEY, CDR2 SMNVEV (reference sequence). Trimming stripped 10 bases from V and 2 bases from J, with 14 bases between. This CDR3 spans 13 amino acids. This chain's CDR3 is CAIREGPNTEAFF. As DNA, the CDR3 is TGTGCCATCCGGGAGGGCCCTAACACTGAAGCTTTCTTT.

The J gene is TRBJ2-3, the V gene TRBV20-1; tentative D call: TRBD2 (6 bases). The CDR3 is made up of 16 amino acids. The germline CDR1 and CDR2 sequences are DFQATT and SNEGSKA (reference sequence). V lost 0 bases and J 4 bases, leaving 17 bases between the germline ends. This CDR3 is CSARDGTGEVPDTQYF. DNA of the CDR3: TGCAGTGCTAGAGATGGGACGGGGGAGGTACCAGATACGCAGTATTTT.

The rearrangement joins TRBV12-3 or TRBV12-4 to TRBJ1-6, with a tentative D call TRBD1 (6 bases). The CDR3 consists of 13 residues. V lost 6 bases and J lost 11, with 14 bases in between. The CDR3 bases are TGTGCCAGCAGAACAGGGAAGTCCGCACCCCTCCACTTT. This sequence encodes CASRTGKSAPLHF.

This clonotype was recorded at least ten times. The chain uses TRBV2 and TRBJ2-4; D tentatively reads TRBD1 or TRBD2 (7 bases each). Trimming removed 7 bases from V and 8 bases from J, with 15 bases in between. Germline V lookup: CDR1 SNHLY, CDR2 FYNNEI. The CDR3 is 13 amino acids. The CDR3 sequence: CASTQGGVDIQYF. CDR3 DNA: TGTGCCAGCACTCAGGGGGGGGTAGACATTCAGTACTTC. The complete variable domain, with remaining parts taken from reference TRBV2 and TRBJ2-4, reads EPEVTQTPSHQVTQMGQEVILRCVPISNHLYFYWYRQILGQKVEFLVSFYNNEISEKSEIFDDQFSVERPDGSNFTLKIRSTKLEDSAMYFCASTQGGVDIQYFGAGTRLSVL.

This clonotype was counted many times. The chain recombines TRBV4-2 with TRBJ2-1; D tentatively fits TRBD1 or TRBD2 (5 bases each). There are 19 residues in the CDR3. Germline CDR1 LGHNA, CDR2 YNFKEQ. V was shortened by 0 bases and J by 0 bases, with 18 bases between the two germline ends. CDR3 in amino acids: CASSQDLPGTAYSYNEQFF. The CDR3 nucleotides are TGTGCCAGCAGCCAAGATCTACCTGGGACCGCTTACTCCTACAATGAGCAGTTCTTC.

This clonotype was recorded at least ten times. This chain joins TRBV12-5 and TRBJ2-1, with D perhaps matching TRBD2 (7 bases). Per the germline V gene, CDR1 is LGHNT and CDR2 is FRNRAP. This CDR3 contains 15 residues. Deletions cut 3 bases from V and 8 bases from J, with 17 bases between. In nucleotides, the CDR3 is TGTGCTAGTGGTTTACCGGGGGGCGGGATCGATGAGCAGTTCTTC. Residues: CASGLPGGGIDEQFF.

This clonotype was counted ten times or more. The chain links TRBV6-5 to TRBJ2-5, with D perhaps given as TRBD1 or TRBD2 (5 bases each). Germline loops: CDR1 MNHEY, CDR2 SVGAGI. This CDR3 spans 16 amino acids. The V and J ends lost 4 bases and 3 bases respectively, with 18 bases between them. In nucleotides, the CDR3 is TGTGCCAGCAGTTCCCCGGGATCTCCAGGGAAAGAGACCCAGTACTTC. Translated, it gives CASSSPGSPGKETQYF.

This clonotype was picked up many times. The V gene is TRBV7-2, the J gene TRBJ2-1; 16 bases agree with TRBD2. Germline V gives CDR1 SGHTA, CDR2 FQGNSA. With V trimmed by 5 bases and J by 6 bases, 7 bases remained unmatched. This CDR3 is 17 amino acids long. The CDR3 sequence is CASSPGLAGGLGNEQFF. The CDR3 DNA reads as TGTGCCAGCAGCCCGGGACTAGCGGGAGGGCTCGGCAATGAGCAGTTCTTC.

This clonotype was picked up many times. CDR3: CSAPIPGRRDNEQFF. CDR3 sequence (DNA): TGCAGTGCTCCAATCCCGGGCAGGCGAGACAATGAGCAGTTCTTC. V usage is TRBV20-1 and J usage is TRBJ2-1; unclear D gene. Germline assignment: CDR1 DFQATT and CDR2 SNEGSKA (reference sequence). The CDR3 consists of 15 residues. Trimming removed 5 bases from V and 5 bases from J, with 19 bases in between.

Details on this clonotype: A much bigger clone sits one base away, suggesting this may be a read error. The J gene is TRBJ1-1, the V gene TRBV20-1; 7 bases map to TRBD1. The V segment lost 0 bases and the J segment 5 bases; nucleotides outside the gene matches: 12. Germline V CDR1 and CDR2: DFQATT, SNEGSKA (reference sequence). CDR3 length: 16 amino acids. The CDR3 DNA sequence: TGCAGTGCTAGAGATCCCGGGACAGTCGGGTTGACTGAAGCTTTCTTT. Its protein product is CSARDPGTVGLTEAFF.

This clonotype was counted a single time. A read error is possible here, since a much larger clone lies one base away. The gene calls are TRBV7-3 and TRBJ2-1; D is ambiguous. Germline CDR1 reads SGHTA; CDR2 reads FQGTGA. The CDR3 runs 13 residues. The V and J ends lost 2 bases and 6 bases respectively, with 8 bases between them. CDR3 region: CASSLVGANEQFF. The CDR3 DNA follows: TGTGCCAGCAGCTTAGTCGGAGCCAATGAGCAGTTCTTC.

This clonotype has a count of ten or more. V usage is TRBV12-3 or TRBV12-4 and J usage is TRBJ2-3; perhaps TRBD2 as D (6 bases). The V gene lost 5 bases and the J gene lost 2 bases, with 17 bases spanning the gap. This CDR3 spans 16 amino acids. In nucleotides, the CDR3 is TGTGCCAGCAGTAGAGGGCGGGACTCCTCCACAGATACGCAGTATTTT. Translating gives CASSRGRDSSTDTQYF.

This clonotype was recorded at least ten times. The rearrangement joins TRBV9 to TRBJ2-7; D is unclear. The CDR3 sequence is 13 residues long. Germline V CDR1 and CDR2: SGDLS, YYNGEE. Trimming left V 1 base short and J 2 bases short, with 7 bases between. The CDR3 loop reads CASSVSEAYEQYF. The DNA for the CDR3 is TGTGCCAGCAGCGTATCGGAAGCCTACGAGCAGTACTTC.

The V and J genes are TRBV5-1 and TRBJ2-7; D unclear. The CDR3 covers 14 residues. Germline CDR1 and CDR2: SGHRS and YFSETQ. Between the trimmed V and J ends, which lost 0 bases and 3 bases, there was a span of 10 bases. The CDR3 DNA follows: TGCGCCAGCAGCTTGGCCGGGCAAGACTACGAGCAGTACTTC. As protein: CASSLAGQDYEQYF.

This clonotype appeared many times. V and J are TRBV11-3 and TRBJ2-7, with 9 nucleotides matching TRBD1. V lost 5 bases, J lost 3 bases, and 2 bases stayed unmatched. The germline V gene has CDR1 SGHNT and CDR2 YENEEA. The CDR3 totals 13 residues. For the CDR3, the DNA is TGTGCCAGCAGCATGGGACAGGGCTACGAGCAGTACTTC. This gives the protein CASSMGQGYEQYF.

Ten or more counts support this clonotype. The chain recombines TRBV20-1 with TRBJ2-7, with D maybe TRBD1 (6 bases). The CDR3 extends over 12 amino acids. V lost 7 bases, J lost 2 bases, and 12 bases lay in between. Germline V gene data show CDR1 as DFQATT and CDR2 as SNEGSKA (reference sequence). The CDR3 DNA sequence: TGCAGTGGAGCTGGGGGCACCTACGAGCAGTACTTC. Its translation is CSGAGGTYEQYF.

The chain's CDR3 is CSAPGQGIDTQYF. The CDR3 nucleotides are TGCAGTGCCCCCGGTCAGGGAATCGATACGCAGTATTTT. This sequence joins TRBV20-1 and TRBJ2-3; D might be TRBD1 (5 bases). This CDR3 has 13 amino acids. CDR1 and CDR2 (germline): DFQATT, SNEGSKA (reference sequence). V shed 6 bases and J shed 6 bases, with 16 bases lying between them.

There are many counts of this clonotype. The J gene is TRBJ2-3, the V gene TRBV7-6; D call uncertain. Trimming stripped 1 base from V and 4 bases from J, with 9 bases between. The V gene's germline CDR1 is SGHVS and CDR2 FNYEAQ. The CDR3 consists of 14 residues. The CDR3 protein is CASSLGTWPDTQYF. In DNA form, the CDR3 reads TGTGCCAGCAGCTTAGGGACGTGGCCAGATACGCAGTATTTT.

In its sample, this clonotype was seen a few times. The V call is TRBV4-3, the J call TRBJ2-1, with D unresolved. The CDR3 contains 15 residues. Trimming pared 0 bases from V and 1 base from J, leaving 7 bases between. Germline lookup yields CDR1 LGHNA and CDR2 YSLEER. DNA for the CDR3: TGCGCCAGCAGCCAAGAGGGCGGTTCCTACAATGAGCAGTTCTTC. This translates into CASSQEGGSYNEQFF.

This clonotype was seen repeatedly, ten times or more. The V gene is TRBV6-1, the J gene TRBJ1-5; 10 positions match TRBD1. This CDR3 has 18 residues. Germline V lookup: CDR1 MNHNS, CDR2 SASEGT. The V segment lost 4 bases and the J segment 7 bases; nucleotides outside the gene matches: 16. The CDR3 region is CASSVTPGTGAFGQPQHF. DNA of the CDR3: TGTGCCAGCAGTGTCACCCCCGGGACAGGGGCTTTTGGGCAGCCCCAGCATTTT.

This clonotype was seen more than once but under ten times. The chain employs TRBV6-5 and TRBJ1-5, with TRBD1 matching over 7 bases. With 6 bases clipped from V and 7 bases from J, the junction kept 9 bases outside the gene matches. Germline V CDR1 and CDR2: MNHEY, SVGAGI. The length of the CDR3 is 14 residues. The CDR3 sequence: CASSLDRDEQPQHF. The CDR3 DNA is TGTGCCAGCAGCTTAGACAGGGACGAACAGCCCCAGCATTTT.

This clonotype occurred a few times. This chain connects TRBV11-2 to TRBJ1-3; no clear D. CDR3 length: 19 amino acids. The germline V gene has CDR1 SGHAT and CDR2 FQNNGV. V lost 5 bases and J 1 base, leaving 24 bases between the germline ends. The CDR3 loop reads CASSPLSVGRWRSGNTIYF. The CDR3 DNA follows: TGTGCCAGCAGCCCCCTCTCAGTCGGGCGTTGGCGTTCTGGAAACACCATATATTTT.